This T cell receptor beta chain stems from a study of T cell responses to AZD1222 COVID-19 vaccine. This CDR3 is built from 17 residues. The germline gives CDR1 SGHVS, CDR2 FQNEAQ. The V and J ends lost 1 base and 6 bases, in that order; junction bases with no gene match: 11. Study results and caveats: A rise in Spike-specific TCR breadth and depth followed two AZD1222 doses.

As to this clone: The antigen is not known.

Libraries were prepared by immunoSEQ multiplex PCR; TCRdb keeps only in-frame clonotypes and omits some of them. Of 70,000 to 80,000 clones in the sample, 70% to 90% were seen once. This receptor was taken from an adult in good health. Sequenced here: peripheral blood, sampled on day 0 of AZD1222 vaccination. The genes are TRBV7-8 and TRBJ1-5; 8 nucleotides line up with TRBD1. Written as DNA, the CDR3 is TGTGCCAGCAGCTTAGGTACGCCAGGGGGCTTGGGTCAGCCCCAGCATTTT. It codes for CASSLGTPGGLGQPQHF.